This T cell receptor (beta chain) was sequenced in a study of fetal regulatory T cell absence and autoimmunity. General study results and limits: Pancreas TCRs were oligoclonally enriched versus cord blood, some clones over 80-fold. Antigen-driven pancreatic autoimmunity before birth in IPEX was inferred from oligoclonal enrichment. TRB gene family usage was broadly similar in cord blood and pancreas.

Sequencing was at survey level. The table came from immunoSEQ multiplex PCR; TCRdb's copy has only in-frame clones and leaves some out. The sample has about 46,000 clones, about four fifths seen once. Note on this clone: As yet, its antigen is unknown.

The CDR3 runs to 17 residues. The germline V gene has CDR1 SGHVS and CDR2 FQNEAQ. V trimming: 5 bases; J trimming: 0 bases; junction bases outside the gene matches: 11. Specimen: cord blood. The receptor comes from a newborn boy with IPEX syndrome. The chain combines TRBV7-8 with TRBJ2-7; 9 nucleotides line up with TRBD2. CDR3: CASSLHERGARSYEQYF. CDR3 nucleotide sequence: TGTGCCAGCAGCCTCCACGAGCGGGGGGCGCGCTCCTACGAGCAGTACTTC.